A selection of T cell receptor beta chains follows, all from one sample in a study of T-cell reconstitution after alpha-beta-depleted transplantation in children. TCRdb called the PCR reads again in MiXCR, with one record for every CDR3 protein. The sample records 200,000 to 300,000 distinct CDR3 sequences, approximately 12% being singletons. This specimen consisted of PBMCs from the stem cell graft donor, obtained from the stem cell graft. The receptor set was obtained from a human donor who donated a stem cell graft to a child with acute lymphoblastic leukemia. CDR3s include the opening cysteine and the closing phenylalanine or tryptophan. The D gene is left open where the match is weak. Clone sizes are given selectively: once, few, many, or a class where the clone is expanded.

clone_size: .; j_call: TRBJ2-5; cdr3_length: 14; d_call: .; v_call: TRBV20-1; cdr3_aa: CSASPRGGGETQYF; cdr3_nt: TGCAGTGCTAGTCCCAGGGGAGGGGGAGAGACCCAGTACTTC
clone_size: many; j_call: TRBJ1-1; cdr3_length: 14; d_call: .; v_call: TRBV6-5; cdr3_aa: CASSYWGPSTEAFF; cdr3_nt: TGTGCCAGCAGTTACTGGGGGCCGAGTACTGAAGCTTTCTTT
clone_size: many; j_call: TRBJ2-1; cdr3_length: 12; d_call: .; v_call: TRBV15; cdr3_aa: CATSRDSNEQFF; cdr3_nt: TGTGCCACCAGCAGAGATTCGAATGAGCAGTTCTTC
clone_size: few; j_call: TRBJ2-2; cdr3_length: 19; d_call: TRBD1; v_call: TRBV11-2; cdr3_aa: CASSPTGRFTETNTGELFF; cdr3_nt: TGTGCCAGCAGCCCGACAGGGAGATTTACCGAAACGAACACCGGGGAGCTGTTTTTT
clone_size: many; j_call: TRBJ1-1; cdr3_length: 16; d_call: .; v_call: TRBV15; cdr3_aa: CATSSGPGRQPNEAFF; cdr3_nt: TGTGCCACCAGCAGTGGGCCGGGACGTCAACCTAATGAAGCTTTCTTT
clone_size: many; j_call: TRBJ1-6; cdr3_length: 14; d_call: TRBD1; v_call: TRBV2; cdr3_aa: CASSFQQGNSPLHF; cdr3_nt: TGTGCCAGCAGTTTCCAACAGGGGAATTCACCCCTCCACTTT
clone_size: many; j_call: TRBJ2-4; cdr3_length: 17; d_call: TRBD1; v_call: TRBV29-1; cdr3_aa: CSVEVRDRVVGKNIQYF; cdr3_nt: TGCAGCGTTGAAGTCCGGGACAGGGTGGTAGGCAAAAACATTCAGTACTTC
clone_size: .; j_call: TRBJ1-2; cdr3_length: 14; d_call: TRBD1; v_call: TRBV20-1; cdr3_aa: CSARSDRVVHGYTF; cdr3_nt: TGCAGTGCTAGATCCGACAGGGTTGTACATGGCTACACCTTC
clone_size: many; j_call: TRBJ2-2; cdr3_length: 13; d_call: TRBD2; v_call: TRBV6-6; cdr3_aa: CASVAGGTGELFF; cdr3_nt: TGTGCCAGCGTGGCGGGAGGGACCGGGGAGCTGTTTTTT
clone_size: many; j_call: TRBJ1-2; cdr3_length: 14; d_call: .; v_call: TRBV28; cdr3_aa: CASSSWTELYGYTF; cdr3_nt: TGTGCCAGCAGTTCATGGACAGAACTCTATGGCTACACCTTC
clone_size: .; j_call: TRBJ2-7; cdr3_length: 14; d_call: .; v_call: TRBV7-2; cdr3_aa: CASSIGLLPYEQYF; cdr3_nt: TGTGCCAGCAGCATAGGACTGCTACCCTACGAGCAGTACTTC
clone_size: many; j_call: TRBJ2-1; cdr3_length: 14; d_call: .; v_call: TRBV6-5; cdr3_aa: CASSYSQSYNEQFF; cdr3_nt: TGTGCCAGCAGTTATTCCCAGTCCTACAATGAGCAGTTCTTC
clone_size: many; j_call: TRBJ2-7; cdr3_length: 15; d_call: TRBD2; v_call: TRBV5-1; cdr3_aa: CASRPTSGSSYEQYF; cdr3_nt: TGCGCCAGCAGGCCAACTAGCGGGAGTTCCTACGAGCAGTACTTC
clone_size: .; j_call: TRBJ1-1; cdr3_length: 13; d_call: .; v_call: TRBV13; cdr3_aa: CASREWGGTEAFF; cdr3_nt: TGTGCCAGCCGAGAGTGGGGGGGCACTGAAGCTTTCTTT
clone_size: many; j_call: TRBJ2-7; cdr3_length: 15; d_call: .; v_call: TRBV5-1; cdr3_aa: CASSLVTGQPYEQYF; cdr3_nt: TGCGCCAGCAGCTTGGTGACAGGACAACCCTACGAGCAGTACTTC
clone_size: .; j_call: TRBJ2-7; cdr3_length: 14; d_call: TRBD2; v_call: TRBV7-2; cdr3_aa: CASSAIAGPYEQYF; cdr3_nt: TGTGCCAGCAGCGCGATAGCGGGTCCCTACGAGCAGTACTTC
clone_size: .; j_call: TRBJ2-1; cdr3_length: 18; d_call: .; v_call: TRBV20-1; cdr3_aa: CSAEKKSGGVLGNNEQFF; cdr3_nt: TGCAGTGCCGAGAAGAAATCGGGGGGCGTTCTTGGGAACAATGAGCAGTTCTTC
clone_size: many; j_call: TRBJ2-5; cdr3_length: 14; d_call: .; v_call: TRBV4-3; cdr3_aa: CASSQISGQETQYF; cdr3_nt: TGCGCCAGCAGCCAGATAAGCGGACAAGAGACCCAGTACTTC